This T cell receptor (beta chain) was profiled in a study of control samples from healthy donors and cancer patients (dated by TCRdb to between 2020 and 2021). Concerning this clone: Its specific antigen is unknown. Base qualities are missing; no much larger clone stands one base away.

V is shortened by 4 bases, J by 1 base, and the region joining them spans 4 bases. The CDR3 covers 12 residues, taking in both the cysteine and the phenylalanine. Here the CDR3 DNA is all that survives: 36 bases in frame from base 1. To prepare the library, the immunoSEQ multiplex PCR assay was applied. In TCRdb, the immuneACCESS table is reduced to in-frame sequences with V and J assigned. These tables do not hold every clone; where another copy was compared, an unresolved V gene accounts for under half, and the others remain unexplained. The sample data list fewer than 30,000 clones, and about 87% of these were observed just once. 1.6% of the sample is held by the ten biggest clonotypes.

Sequences were obtained from PBMCs. This receptor was identified in a woman aged 40 to 50 with lung cancer. The receptor chain draws on TRBV12-3 or TRBV12-4 and TRBJ1-2, with the D gene not clear enough to name. The nucleotide sequence reads as follows: TGTGCCAGCAGTTCCAGTAACTATGGCTACACCTTC. Its protein is CASSSSNYGYTF.